This T cell receptor beta chain stems from a study of persistence of HIV-infected CD4 T cells. Study-level findings and limits: Proviral oligoclonality tracked with TCR oligoclonality within the same sorted cells.

Trimming cost V 2 bases and J 4 bases; bases outside gene matches: 3. CDR3 length equals 14 residues. The V gene's germline CDR1 is LGHNA and CDR2 YNFKEQ. Sequencing used immunoSEQ version 4 in survey mode. Sequencing used immunoSEQ multiplex PCR; TCRdb keeps in-frame clones, though not all of them. The sample shows some 37,000 clones, 75% to 85% of them seen only once. Overlapping HIV-1 Gag 15-mer peptides at roughly 1 ug per peptide per mL were used. CD40L-negative CD69-negative CD45RO-high memory CD4+ T cells were sorted as populations depleted of antigen-responding cells. Undetectable plasma HIV-1 RNA below 50 copies/mL lasted at least 4 years. A roughly 20-hour stimulation of CD8-depleted PBMCs used anti-CD28/CD49d costimulation, CD40-blocking antibody and enfuvirtide. On this clone: Its target is not known.

The gene calls are TRBV4-2 and TRBJ1-2, with TRBD1 identical over 8 bases. The specimen was cultured CD4+ T cells from PBMCs, collected from a patient who received antiretroviral therapy. This sequence was found in an adult with HIV. The donor label of this sample is uncertain. The CDR3 DNA reads TGTGCCAGCAGCCAACCGCAGGGGGCCTATGGCTACACCTTC. It yields the protein CASSQPQGAYGYTF.